Listed here is a single TCR beta chain. Per the original data handling: Amplified reference gene primers provided the basis for estimating nucleated cell counts. Only in-frame clones appear in the TCRdb table, and some are missing; sequencing was by immunoSEQ multiplex PCR. That table is the source of V, J and clone size, and D and trimming were worked out from the DNA. This sample yields fewer than 200,000 clones, of which just under 85% are seen a single time; 2.5% to 3% belongs to the top ten. The data belong to a study of blood T cell repertoires in COVID-19. Background on the study: Both acute and convalescent COVID-19 samples were obtained from the United States, Italy and Spain. Sources were T cells, B-cell-depleted T cells, or PBMCs; the material itself was cDNA or gDNA.

While infection was still active, Seattle patients were enrolled and then followed longitudinally. Trimming pared 4 bases from V and 4 bases from J, leaving 15 bases between. Per germline, CDR1 SQVTM and CDR2 ANQGSEA. The CDR3 totals 14 residues. The V and J genes are TRBV29-1 and TRBJ2-3; the D gene is possibly TRBD2 (6 bases). The specimen sequenced was peripheral blood. This clonotype originated in a woman of 80 years or more with COVID-19, enrolled during active disease. In DNA form, the CDR3 reads TGCAGCGTTGTCCGCACGGGAGCCCCAGATACGCAGTATTTT. Translated, it gives CSVVRTGAPDTQYF.